This T cell receptor beta chain is from a study of human T cells and chemical hapten exposure. Background on the study: The variation in per-sample TCR yields arose mainly from small differences in pooled library volumes.

This clonotype appeared a few times. The library gave individual cDNA molecules unique molecular identifiers. A single record per CDR3 protein comes from TCRdb applying MiXCR to the RACE reads. The sample shows roughly 140,000 distinct CDR3 sequences, 12% of them seen only once. Regarding time point: patch test 2, 6 weeks after DPC sensitization. Regarding treatment: therapeutic diphenylcyclopropenone sensitization with weekly scalp DPC. The V gene lost 0 bases and the J gene lost 3 bases, with 9 bases spanning the gap. The CDR3 is 14 residues long. Germline-derived CDR1 and CDR2 are LGHDT and YNNKEL (reference sequence).

V usage is TRBV3-1 and J usage is TRBJ2-7; D is unclear. This receptor was obtained from a woman between 50 and 59 years old with alopecia areata. Some clones in this sample may be carry-over from other donors' samples. The sequencing here drew on whole blood, taken in connection with sensitization to the hapten diphenylcyclopropenone (DPC). The CDR3 sequence: CASSQDMPDYEQYF. CDR3 coding DNA: TGTGCCAGCAGCCAAGATATGCCAGACTACGAGCAGTACTTC.